The 10 T cell receptor beta chains below come from one sample, sequenced in a study of OX40 agonist ivuxolimab in advanced cancers. Sequencing was performed with immunoSEQ multiplex PCR; in TCRdb, only in-frame clones are kept and a portion is missing. The sample has roughly 64,000 clones, more than 75% seen once. The starting material was CD4+ or CD8+ T cells sorted from blood, obtained in a trial of the OX40 agonist ivuxolimab. Receptors originate from an adult with an advanced solid tumor such as melanoma, head and neck, liver or kidney cancer.

The chain combines TRBV11-2 with TRBJ2-6; 10 bases align to TRBD2. The CDR3 length is 19 residues. Germline loops: CDR1 SGHAT, CDR2 FQNNGV. V gave up 5 bases and J gave up 1 base; unmatched junction bases: 11. For the CDR3, the DNA is TGTGCCAGCAGCCTAGGTCTAGCGGGAGACCGATCTGGGGCCAACGTCCTGACTTTC. Translation: CASSLGLAGDRSGANVLTF.

The V gene is TRBV5-1, the J gene TRBJ2-3; TRBD2 matches 8 bases. Germline CDR1 reads SGHRS; CDR2 reads YFSETQ. This CDR3 is built from 17 residues. Losses at the gene ends were 0 bases for V and 2 bases for J; bases not matched to a gene: 8. The CDR3 nucleotides read TGCGCCAGCAGCTTGGCCTCTAGCGGGCCCTCCACAGATACGCAGTATTTT. This sequence encodes CASSLASSGPSTDTQYF.

This clone was recorded a few times. The V gene is TRBV5-1, the J gene TRBJ1-1; 10 bases are shared with TRBD1. After removal of 4 bases from V and 1 base from J, the junction contained 10 bases not matched to a gene. Germline V gene lookup returns CDR1 SGHRS and CDR2 YFSETQ. This CDR3 is 17 amino acids long. The CDR3 loop reads CASSAGTGEAANTEAFF. The DNA of the CDR3 is TGCGCCAGCAGCGCAGGGACAGGGGAGGCGGCGAACACTGAAGCTTTCTTT.

By its share, this clone is medium-sized. The rearrangement joins TRBV7-3 to TRBJ2-2, with 12 positions matching TRBD1. Germline V gene sequence: CDR1 SGHTA, CDR2 FQGTGA. CDR3 length: 17 amino acids. Trimming removed 4 bases from V and 4 bases from J; junction bases left unmatched: 7. Here the CDR3 DNA reads TGTGCCAGCAGCTCCCCGGGACAGGGGGCCGGCACCGGGGAGCTGTTTTTT. Amino acid sequence: CASSSPGQGAGTGELFF.

The chain joins TRBV29-1 to TRBJ1-6; possibly TRBD1 for D (6 bases). Germline loops: CDR1 SQVTM, CDR2 ANQGSEA. Trimming removed 6 bases at V and 8 bases at J, with 14 bases between. The CDR3 totals 13 residues. CDR3 DNA sequence: TGCAGCGTCCGGGACAATGAAGATTCACCCCTCCACTTT. Protein product: CSVRDNEDSPLHF.

The chain is built from TRBV6-1 and TRBJ2-7, with D possibly being TRBD1 (6 bases). Germline CDR1 is MNHNS and CDR2 is SASEGT. Trimming removed 7 bases from V and 5 bases from J, with 18 bases in between. The CDR3 sequence is 14 residues long. CDR3 nucleotides: TGTGCCAGCAATAGGCCCTGGGGGCAAGACGAGCAGTACTTC. The encoded protein is CASNRPWGQDEQYF.

V is TRBV6-5 and J is TRBJ1-1; D may be TRBD1 (6 bases). V shed 6 bases and J shed 4 bases, with 12 bases lying between them. The CDR3 sequence is 13 residues long. Per the germline V gene, CDR1 is MNHEY and CDR2 is SVGAGI. DNA of the CDR3: TGTGCCAGCAGACGACAGGTGAGCACTGAAGCTTTCTTT. It specifies CASRRQVSTEAFF.

This chain uses TRBV7-9 with TRBJ2-7, with 12 nucleotides matching TRBD1. V lost 5 bases and J lost 6; bases outside the gene matches: 11. CDR3 length: 16 residues. The germline V gene encodes CDR1 SEHNR and CDR2 FQNEAQ (reference sequence). For the CDR3, the DNA is TGTGCCAGCAGCCCCGAGGGACAGGGGGCTTTCCGCGAGCAGTACTTC. It is translated as CASSPEGQGAFREQYF.

The chain links TRBV9 to TRBJ2-7, with D maybe TRBD2 (6 bases). Trimming stripped 0 bases from V and 2 bases from J, with 9 bases between. This CDR3 has 14 residues. CDR1 and CDR2 from the germline V gene are SGDLS and YYNGEE. The CDR3 nucleotides read TGTGCCAGCAGCGTAGGCGGGACCACCTACGAGCAGTACTTC. Its translation: CASSVGGTTYEQYF. Variable domain in full (rest from reference TRBV9 and TRBJ2-7): DSGVTQTPKHLITATGQRVTLRCSPRSGDLSVYWYQQSLDQGLQFLIQYYNGEERAKGNILERFSAQQFPDLHSELNLSSLELGDSALYFCASSVGGTTYEQYFGPGTRLTVT.

V and J are TRBV29-1 and TRBJ1-3, with a possible D match to TRBD1 (6 bases). Germline CDR1 SQVTM, CDR2 ANQGSEA. The CDR3 consists of 15 residues. V was trimmed by 4 bases and J by 1 base, leaving 14 bases between them. The CDR3 reads CSVALGGGSGNTIYF. The CDR3 DNA reads TGCAGCGTTGCGCTCGGAGGGGGGTCTGGAAACACCATATATTTT.